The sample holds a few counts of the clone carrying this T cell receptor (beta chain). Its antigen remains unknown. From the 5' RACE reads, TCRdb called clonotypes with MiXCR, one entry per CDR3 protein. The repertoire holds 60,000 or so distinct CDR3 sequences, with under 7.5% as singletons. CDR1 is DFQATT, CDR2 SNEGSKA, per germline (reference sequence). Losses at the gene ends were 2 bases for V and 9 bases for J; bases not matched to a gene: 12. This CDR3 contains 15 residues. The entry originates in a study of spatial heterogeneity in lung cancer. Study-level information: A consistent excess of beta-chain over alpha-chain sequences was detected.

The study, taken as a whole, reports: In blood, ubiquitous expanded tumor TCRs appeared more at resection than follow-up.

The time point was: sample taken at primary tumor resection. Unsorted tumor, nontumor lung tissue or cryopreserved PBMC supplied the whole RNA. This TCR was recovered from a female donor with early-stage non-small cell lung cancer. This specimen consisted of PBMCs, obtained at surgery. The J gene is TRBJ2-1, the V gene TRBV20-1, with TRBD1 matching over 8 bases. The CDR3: CSARLPLDRGGEQFF. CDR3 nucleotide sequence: TGCAGTGCTAGACTGCCCCTTGACAGGGGAGGTGAGCAGTTCTTC.